The next 29 T cell receptor beta chains were all read from a single sample in a study of blood T cell repertoires in COVID-19. Measured with immunoSEQ multiplex PCR; TCRdb has only the in-frame clones, and not every one. The table lists fewer than 450,000 clones, roughly 88% of them singletons, with 0.55% to 0.75% in the top ten. The sequenced sample was PBMCs or T cells enriched from blood (not recorded which). Every receptor here comes from a man aged 18 to 29 who had recovered from COVID-19.

This rearrangement joins TRBV5-6 to TRBJ1-4, with 9 bases lining up with TRBD1. V gave up 4 bases and J gave up 8 bases; unmatched junction bases: 15. Per the germline V gene, CDR1 is SGHDT and CDR2 is YYEEEE. The CDR3 is made up of 17 amino acids. The CDR3: CASSLTSTGGPWEKLFF. CDR3 DNA sequence: TGTGCCAGCAGCCTAACTTCTACAGGGGGCCCTTGGGAAAAACTGTTTTTT. The full variable domain, completed using reference TRBV5-6 and TRBJ1-4, is DAGVTQSPTHLIKTRGQQVTLRCSPKSGHDTVSWYQQALGQGPQFIFQYYEEEERQRGNFPDRFSGHQFPNYSSELNVNALLLGDSALYLCASSLTSTGGPWEKLFFGSGTQLSVL.

In the case of this clone: This sample also contains other DNA sequences that code for the same CDR3. The chain links TRBV5-4 to TRBJ1-1; 7 positions agree with TRBD1. Germline CDR1 is SGHNT and CDR2 is YYREEE (reference sequence). J gave up 0 bases and V 4 bases, and 6 bases lay outside the gene matches. There are 15 residues in the CDR3. CDR3 sequence reads: CASSPRQGLNTEAFF. CDR3 in DNA: TGTGCCAGCAGCCCTAGACAGGGCCTGAACACTGAAGCTTTCTTT. The whole variable domain, filled in from reference TRBV5-4 and TRBJ1-1, reads ETGVTQSPTHLIKTRGQQVTLRCSSQSGHNTVSWYQQALGQGPQFIFQYYREEENGRGNFPPRFSGLQFPNYSSELNVNALELDDSALYLCASSPRQGLNTEAFFGQGTRLTVV.

The rearrangement links TRBV7-9 to TRBJ2-1; 14 nucleotides line up with TRBD2. The CDR3 spans 16 residues. The germline gives CDR1 SEHNR, CDR2 FQNEAQ (reference sequence). V trimming: 5 bases; J trimming: 6 bases; junction bases outside the gene matches: 6. CDR3 sequence reads: CASSPRTSGGSNEQFF. DNA for the CDR3: TGTGCCAGCAGCCCTAGGACTAGCGGGGGGAGCAATGAGCAGTTCTTC.

The chain uses TRBV18 and TRBJ2-6, with 11 bases matching TRBD1. V gave up 7 bases and J gave up 3 bases; unmatched junction bases: 8. The CDR3 totals 17 residues. Germline CDR1 and CDR2: KGHSH and LQKENI. CDR3 protein: CASLPGQGDFGANVLTF. CDR3 DNA sequence: TGTGCCAGCTTACCGGGACAGGGGGACTTTGGGGCCAACGTCCTGACTTTC. The full variable domain, completed using reference TRBV18 and TRBJ2-6, is NAGVMQNPRHLVRRRGQEARLRCSPMKGHSHVYWYRQLPEEGLKFMVYLQKENIIDESGMPKERFSAEFPKEGPSILRIQQVVRGDSAAYFCASLPGQGDFGANVLTFGAGSRLTVL.

This clone appeared once. The chain combines TRBV2 with TRBJ1-4, with TRBD1 matching 8 bases. This CDR3 spans 14 amino acids. Unmatched junction bases numbered 9, after V lost 7 bases and J lost 8 bases. In germline, CDR1 is SNHLY, CDR2 FYNNEI. The CDR3 sequence is CASTRQGLGEKLFF. CDR3 in DNA: TGTGCCAGCACCAGACAGGGGTTGGGAGAAAAACTGTTTTTT.

The genes are TRBV30 and TRBJ2-3; TRBD2 matches at 7 bases. V shed 3 bases and J 4 bases; nucleotides not matched to a gene: 1. This CDR3 has 12 amino acids. Germline-derived CDR1 and CDR2 are GTSNPN and SVGIG (reference sequence). The CDR3 reads CAWSRGADTQYF. CDR3 nucleotide sequence: TGTGCCTGGAGCCGGGGGGCAGATACGCAGTATTTT.

The rearrangement joins TRBV28 to TRBJ2-7, with TRBD2 matching 13 bases. V shed 5 bases, J shed 2 bases, and the junction held 3 bases outside the gene matches. CDR3 size: 15 residues. Per the germline V gene, CDR1 is MDHEN and CDR2 is SYDVKM. The CDR3 region is CASSGTSGTPYEQYF. CDR3 bases: TGTGCCAGCAGTGGGACTAGCGGGACACCCTACGAGCAGTACTTC.

The gene calls are TRBV10-3 and TRBJ1-2, with 7 positions matching TRBD1. CDR3 length equals 14 residues. With 2 bases clipped from V and 4 bases from J, the junction kept 4 bases outside the gene matches. From germline, CDR1 is ENHRY and CDR2 SYGVKD. The CDR3 loop is CAISEGQAVYGYTF. CDR3 nucleotides: TGTGCCATCAGTGAGGGACAGGCCGTCTATGGCTACACCTTC.

The chain carries TRBV21-1 and TRBJ1-5; the table's D call, TRBD1, has no DNA check behind it. TRBV21-1 corresponds to a pseudogene. CDR3 length equals 15 residues. The CDR3 protein is CASSKARAPVRAQHF. CDR3 coding DNA: TGTGCCAGCAGCAAAGCCAGGGCCCCCGTTAGGGCCCAGCATTTT.

This clone was recorded once. The rearrangement uses TRBV7-8 and TRBJ1-4; 10 bases fit TRBD1. The CDR3 is made up of 16 amino acids. The V gene end was trimmed by 5 bases and the J gene end by 1 base; junction bases not matched to a gene: 4. CDR1 and CDR2 from the germline V gene are SGHVS and FQNEAQ. CDR3 in DNA: TGTGCCAGCAGCCTAGGACAGGGGGGAACTAATGAAAAACTGTTTTTT. This encodes CASSLGQGGTNEKLFF. The full variable domain, in which reference TRBV7-8 and TRBJ1-4 provide the parts outside the CDR3, is GAGVSQSPRYKVAKRGQDVALRCDPISGHVSLFWYQQALGQGPEFLTYFQNEAQLDKSGLPSDRFFAERPEGSVSTLKIQRTQQEDSAVYLCASSLGQGGTNEKLFFGSGTQLSVL.

This chain connects TRBV19 to TRBJ1-5, with D possibly TRBD1 on 5 matching bases. CDR1 LNHDA and CDR2 SQIVND come from the germline V gene (reference sequence). V lost 7 bases to trimming and J lost 2 bases, with 12 bases between them. The CDR3 totals 14 residues. The CDR3 sequence: CASNWRGGNQPQHF. CDR3 DNA sequence: TGTGCCAGTAATTGGAGGGGAGGCAATCAGCCCCAGCATTTT.

The rearrangement uses TRBV5-1 and TRBJ2-3; 9 nucleotides align to TRBD2. This CDR3 has 16 residues. Germline loops: CDR1 SGHRS, CDR2 YFSETQ. J gave up 0 bases and V 0 bases, and 2 bases lay outside the gene matches. CDR3 nucleotide sequence: TGCGCCAGCAGCTTGGACACTAGCGGGAGCACAGATACGCAGTATTTT. Its translation is CASSLDTSGSTDTQYF.

The CDR3 loop is CASSNEGGGYTF. The DNA of the CDR3 is TGTGCCAGCAGTAACGAAGGGGGAGGCTACACCTTC. The genes are TRBV27 and TRBJ1-2; D possibly corresponds to TRBD1 (6 bases). This CDR3 is 12 amino acids long. Per germline, CDR1 MNHEY and CDR2 SMNVEV (reference sequence). The V end was cut by 5 bases, the J end by 8 bases, with 12 bases between.

This clone was counted between two and nine times. The J gene is TRBJ1-4, the V gene TRBV28, with D maybe TRBD1 (5 bases). The CDR3 has 11 amino acids. V was clipped by 7 bases and J by 13 bases, with 13 bases between them. Germline V CDR1 and CDR2: MDHEN, SYDVKM. The CDR3 sequence: CASNGDYGLFF. For the CDR3, the DNA is TGTGCCAGCAATGGGGACTACGGACTGTTTTTT.

The chain recombines TRBV10-3 with TRBJ2-5; TRBD1 might be the D (5 bases). Germline V CDR1 and CDR2: ENHRY, SYGVKD. V gave up 3 bases and J gave up 4 bases, with 21 bases separating them. This CDR3 spans 17 amino acids. CDR3 protein: CAISDPETETSRETQYF. In DNA, the CDR3 is TGTGCCATCAGTGACCCTGAGACAGAAACCTCCAGAGAGACCCAGTACTTC.

This chain joins TRBV19 and TRBJ1-5, with D hard to call. The CDR3 sequence is 13 residues long. V was shortened by 7 bases and J by 3 bases, with 10 bases between the two germline ends. Per the germline V gene, CDR1 is LNHDA and CDR2 is SQIVND (reference sequence). Written as DNA, the CDR3 is TGTGCCAGTAATTTCGGTAACAATCAGCCCCAGCATTTT. Amino acid sequence: CASNFGNNQPQHF. The whole variable domain, filled in from reference TRBV19 and TRBJ1-5, reads DGGITQSPKYLFRKEGQNVTLSCEQNLNHDAMYWYRQDPGQGLRLIYYSQIVNDFQKGDIAEGYSVSREKKESFPLTVTSAQKNPTAFYLCASNFGNNQPQHFGDGTRLSIL.

This chain connects TRBV6-5 to TRBJ2-7; TRBD2 is a possible D gene (7 bases). Between the trimmed V and J ends, which lost 9 bases and 6 bases, there was a span of 15 bases. From germline, CDR1 is MNHEY and CDR2 SVGAGI. This CDR3 spans 12 amino acids. The CDR3 region is CASKQGGGEQYF. CDR3 bases: TGTGCCAGTAAACAGGGAGGGGGCGAGCAGTACTTC.

The chain has TRBV25-1 and TRBJ1-1; D uncertain. CDR1 is MGHDK, CDR2 SYGVNS, per germline. The CDR3 extends over 13 amino acids. Trimming cost V 6 bases and J 3 bases, with 11 bases left between them. The DNA for the CDR3 is TGTGCCAGCAGCCCAAGACGGGACACTGAAGCTTTCTTT. Amino acid sequence: CASSPRRDTEAFF.

The rearrangement joins TRBV11-2 to TRBJ2-7; D may be TRBD2 (7 bases). Trimming pared 4 bases from V and 6 bases from J, leaving 16 bases between. CDR3 length: 14 amino acids. Germline assignment: CDR1 SGHAT and CDR2 FQNNGV. The CDR3: CASSSGRGRREQYF. The CDR3 nucleotides read TGTGCCAGCAGCTCCGGGCGGGGGCGTCGCGAGCAGTACTTC.

The chain links TRBV12-1 to TRBJ1-1. TRBV12-1 is flagged as a pseudogene. The CDR3 consists of 16 residues. CDR3: CASSPLVRGSNTEAFF. CDR3 nucleotides: TGTGCCAGCAGCCCCTTAGTTCGGGGGTCGAACACTGAAGCTTTCTTT.

V and J are TRBV23-1 and TRBJ1-6; no clear D gene. TRBV23-1 is reported as an ORF; its role is uncertain. The CDR3 runs 15 residues. Trimming took 3 bases from V and 5 from J, leaving 11 bases between them. The CDR3 DNA sequence: TGCGCCAGCAGTCAGACGGGGAACAATAATTCACCCCTCCACTTT. It yields the protein CASSQTGNNNSPLHF.

The V and J genes are TRBV28 and TRBJ1-3, with D unresolved. This CDR3 has 17 residues. The germline V gene encodes CDR1 MDHEN and CDR2 SYDVKM. V lost 3 bases and J 0 bases, leaving 15 bases between the germline ends. As DNA, the CDR3 is TGTGCCAGCAGTTTTTCCAGGTGGTCTGTCTCTGGAAACACCATATATTTT. Its protein product is CASSFSRWSVSGNTIYF.

The chain links TRBV6-5 to TRBJ2-2; 7 nucleotides match TRBD1. Germline trimming cut 7 bases from V and 6 bases from J; bases unmatched to any gene: 5. Germline values: CDR1 MNHEY, CDR2 SVGAGI. The CDR3 consists of 13 residues. CDR3 DNA: TGTGCCAGCAAGATCCAGGGGGCCGGGGAGCTGTTTTTT. Translation gives CASKIQGAGELFF.

The gene calls are TRBV5-6 and TRBJ2-5; the D is unclear. Germline V gene data show CDR1 as SGHDT and CDR2 as YYEEEE. The CDR3 consists of 11 residues. Trimming removed 0 bases at V and 5 bases at J, with 2 bases between. CDR3 DNA sequence: TGTGCCAGCAGCTTGGCGGAGACCCAGTACTTC. The encoded protein is CASSLAETQYF. The full variable domain, its missing parts supplied by reference TRBV5-6 and TRBJ2-5, is DAGVTQSPTHLIKTRGQQVTLRCSPKSGHDTVSWYQQALGQGPQFIFQYYEEEERQRGNFPDRFSGHQFPNYSSELNVNALLLGDSALYLCASSLAETQYFGPGTRLLVL.

This chain uses TRBV11-2 with TRBJ2-7; D is perhaps TRBD2 (5 bases). This CDR3 contains 15 residues. The germline V and J ends were trimmed by 1 base and 4 bases, with 14 bases remaining between them. Germline V gene sequence: CDR1 SGHAT, CDR2 FQNNGV. The DNA of the CDR3 is TGTGCCAGCAGCTTAGGGGCGGGCTTCATTTACGAGCAGTACTTC. Protein sequence: CASSLGAGFIYEQYF. Complete variable domain (other parts from reference TRBV11-2 and TRBJ2-7): EAGVAQSPRYKIIEKRQSVAFWCNPISGHATLYWYQQILGQGPKLLIQFQNNGVVDDSQLPKDRFSAERLKGVDSTLKIQPAKLEDSAVYLCASSLGAGFIYEQYFGPGTRLTVT.

V is TRBV13 and J is TRBJ2-7; 8 positions match TRBD2. Germline trimming cut 5 bases from V and 3 bases from J; bases unmatched to any gene: 18. The CDR3 extends over 18 amino acids. From germline, CDR1 is PRHDT and CDR2 FYEKMQ (reference sequence). CDR3 loop: CASSRAGGLASRVYEQYF. CDR3 coding DNA: TGTGCCAGCAGCCGGGCGGGAGGCCTAGCTTCGAGGGTCTACGAGCAGTACTTC.

This clone occurred once. The gene calls are TRBV29-1 and TRBJ2-7; 8 bases line up with TRBD1. CDR3 size: 16 residues. V dropped 7 bases and J dropped 4; count of bases not matched to a gene: 18. Germline CDR1 reads SQVTM; CDR2 reads ANQGSEA. The CDR3, as DNA: TGCAGCGCCGAGAGGGGGAGACAGGGGATGGGATACGAGCAGTACTTC. Residues: CSAERGRQGMGYEQYF.

The rearrangement joins TRBV5-1 to TRBJ2-5; 8 nucleotides match TRBD2. This CDR3 has 13 residues. The junction had 2 bases not matched to a gene; V was cut back by 4 bases and J by 3 bases. The V gene's germline CDR1 is SGHRS and CDR2 YFSETQ. In DNA, the CDR3 is TGCGCCAGCAGCCCACTAGCGGAAGAGACCCAGTACTTC. Its protein product is CASSPLAEETQYF.

The genes are TRBV19 and TRBJ1-5, with D perhaps TRBD1 (6 bases). CDR1 is LNHDA and CDR2 is SQIVND in the germline V gene (reference sequence). This CDR3 has 14 amino acids. The ends were cut back, 9 bases at V and 5 bases at J, with 17 bases in the middle. CDR3 residues: CASRTGLGHQPQHF. CDR3 in DNA: TGTGCCAGCCGCACAGGGTTGGGGCATCAGCCCCAGCATTTT. The full variable domain, with the rest looked up from reference TRBV19 and TRBJ1-5, is DGGITQSPKYLFRKEGQNVTLSCEQNLNHDAMYWYRQDPGQGLRLIYYSQIVNDFQKGDIAEGYSVSREKKESFPLTVTSAQKNPTAFYLCASRTGLGHQPQHFGDGTRLSIL.